Presented here are 18 T cell receptor beta chains from one specimen sequenced in a study of early T cells in non-severe SARS-CoV-2 infection. MiXCR, applied by TCRdb to the 5' RACE reads, yields one record per CDR3 protein. In the table there are approximately 69,000 distinct CDR3 sequences, roughly an eighth of which are singletons. Sample: whole blood, taken at baseline. These receptors were collected from an adult who was a healthcare worker with PCR-confirmed SARS-CoV-2 infection or an uninfected control (not recorded which).

This clonotype was observed a few times. The chain uses TRBV20-1 and TRBJ1-1; 7 bases align to TRBD1. The CDR3 contains 13 residues. From germline, CDR1 is DFQATT and CDR2 SNEGSKA (reference sequence). In nucleotides, the CDR3 is TGCAGCGCCCGGGGACAGACAGGACCGGGAGCTTTCTTT. Translated: CSARGQTGPGAFF.

The chain has TRBV6-6 and TRBJ2-5; perhaps D is TRBD1 or TRBD2 (6 bases each). V lost 0 bases, J lost 3 bases, and 17 bases lay in between. This CDR3 contains 17 residues. Germline CDR1 MNHNY, CDR2 SVGAGI (reference sequence). The CDR3 spells CASSYSAGPGGEETQYF. The CDR3 DNA reads TGTGCCAGCAGTTACTCTGCGGGACCCGGGGGCGAAGAGACCCAGTACTTC.

This clonotype was detected ten times or more. The V gene is TRBV2, the J gene TRBJ2-1; either TRBD1 or TRBD2 may fit D (6 bases each). V was trimmed by 6 bases and J by 12 bases, leaving 18 bases between them. CDR1 is SNHLY and CDR2 is FYNNEI in the germline V gene. The CDR3 has 13 residues. CDR3 sequence reads: CASRIGGDGRQFF. The CDR3 DNA reads TGTGCCAGCAGGATCGGGGGCGACGGAAGGCAGTTCTTC.

At least ten counts were recorded for this clonotype. The chain is built from TRBV25-1 and TRBJ2-7; either TRBD1 or TRBD2 may fit D (6 bases each). V was trimmed by 1 base and J by 3 bases, leaving 13 bases between them. The CDR3 extends over 15 amino acids. Per germline, CDR1 MGHDK and CDR2 SYGVNS. DNA for the CDR3: TGTGCCAGCAGTGAATGGGCCGGGGGCAACTACGAGCAGTACTTC. Amino acid sequence: CASSEWAGGNYEQYF.

This clonotype turned up a few times. Since no conserved phenylalanine or tryptophan closes the CDR3, a read error is the likely cause. The V and J genes are TRBV27 and TRBJ2-7; 11 bases fit TRBD1. There are 15 residues in the CDR3. V lost 10 bases, J lost 0 bases, and 8 bases stayed unmatched. Germline CDR1 reads MNHEY; CDR2 reads SMNVEV (reference sequence). In nucleotides, the CDR3 is TGTGCCACCTGGGGACAGGGGGTACCCTCCTACGAGCAGTACTAC. Translating gives CATWGQGVPSYEQYY.

V and J are TRBV6-2 or TRBV6-3 and TRBJ1-5; D is ambiguous. The germline V and J ends were trimmed by 0 bases and 4 bases, with 7 bases remaining between them. The CDR3 totals 14 residues. Germline V gene data show CDR1 as MNHEY and CDR2 as SVGEGT. The CDR3 bases are TGTGCCAGCAGTTACTCTGGAGGGAATCAGCCCCAGCATTTT. Protein sequence: CASSYSGGNQPQHF.

This clonotype was picked up many times. The chain recombines TRBV28 with TRBJ2-7; 9 bases are shared with TRBD1. Per germline, CDR1 MDHEN and CDR2 SYDVKM. The CDR3 runs 15 residues. V gave up 7 bases and J gave up 3 bases; unmatched junction bases: 10. The CDR3 is CASKSAGTGLYEQYF. DNA of the CDR3: TGTGCCAGCAAGAGCGCCGGGACAGGGCTCTACGAGCAGTACTTC.

This clonotype was seen a handful of times. This chain links TRBV13 with TRBJ2-1, with 7 bases matching TRBD1. V lost 1 base and J lost 8; bases outside the gene matches: 2. Germline-derived CDR1 and CDR2 are PRHDT and FYEKMQ (reference sequence). The CDR3 spans 13 residues. CDR3 residues: CASSLEGAYEQFF. The CDR3 DNA sequence: TGTGCCAGCAGCTTAGAGGGGGCGTATGAGCAGTTCTTC.

The gene calls are TRBV18 and TRBJ2-5, with D tentatively TRBD1 or TRBD2 (6 bases each). Germline-derived CDR1 and CDR2 are KGHSH and LQKENI. The CDR3 runs to 17 residues. V shed 1 base and J shed 1 base, with 16 bases lying between them. CDR3 in amino acids: CASSPLGTPLAQETQYF. The CDR3 region has the DNA TGTGCCAGCTCACCACTTGGGACACCACTAGCCCAAGAGACCCAGTACTTC.

The rearrangement uses TRBV11-2 and TRBJ1-1; maybe TRBD1 (5 bases). Trimming shortened V by 3 bases and J by 6 bases, and 11 bases separated the two germline ends. Germline V gene sequence: CDR1 SGHAT, CDR2 FQNNGV. The CDR3 is made up of 13 amino acids. The DNA of the CDR3 is TGTGCCAGCAGCTTGGGGGTGGAGGCTGAAGCTTTCTTT. The encoded protein is CASSLGVEAEAFF. The variable domain in full, with the rest retrieved from reference TRBV11-2 and TRBJ1-1, is EAGVAQSPRYKIIEKRQSVAFWCNPISGHATLYWYQQILGQGPKLLIQFQNNGVVDDSQLPKDRFSAERLKGVDSTLKIQPAKLEDSAVYLCASSLGVEAEAFFGQGTRLTVV.

The V gene is TRBV29-1, the J gene TRBJ2-5; 9 bases align to TRBD1. The CDR3 spans 13 residues. The germline CDR1 and CDR2 sequences are SQVTM and ANQGSEA. V gave up 7 bases and J gave up 5 bases; unmatched junction bases: 8. CDR3 protein: CSAVQGARETQYF. The CDR3 nucleotides read TGCAGCGCCGTACAGGGGGCGCGCGAGACCCAGTACTTC. Supplemented by reference TRBV29-1 and TRBJ2-5, the full variable domain reads SAVISQKPSRDICQRGTSLTIQCQVDSQVTMMFWYRQQPGQSLTLIATANQGSEATYESGFVIDKFPISRPNLTFSTLTVSNMSPEDSSIYLCSAVQGARETQYFGPGTRLLVL.

The genes are TRBV7-2 and TRBJ2-3; 7 bases are shared with TRBD2. Germline V gene data show CDR1 as SGHTA and CDR2 as FQGNSA. CDR3 length: 15 residues. V was pared by 2 bases and J by 1 base, with 3 bases of the junction left unmatched. The CDR3 loop is CASSLLGGGTDTQYF. CDR3 DNA sequence: TGTGCCAGCAGCTTACTGGGAGGGGGCACAGATACGCAGTATTTT.

This chain links TRBV20-1 with TRBJ2-1; 8 bases are a match to TRBD2. Looked up from germline, CDR1 is DFQATT and CDR2 is SNEGSKA (reference sequence). This CDR3 has 19 residues. V gave up 3 bases and J gave up 1 base; unmatched junction bases: 17. CDR3 in DNA: TGCAGTGCTAGGTCCGCAAGTAGAGTGGCGGGGGGATCCTACAATGAGCAGTTCTTC. It encodes CSARSASRVAGGSYNEQFF.

This clonotype was counted only a few times. The rearrangement joins TRBV29-1 to TRBJ2-2; D is perhaps TRBD2 (5 bases). The V end lost 1 base, the J end lost 6 bases, and 9 bases lay between the germline ends. The germline V gene encodes CDR1 SQVTM and CDR2 ANQGSEA. The length of the CDR3 is 13 residues. The CDR3: CSVEASGAGELFF. In nucleotides, the CDR3 is TGCAGCGTTGAAGCCTCCGGGGCCGGGGAGCTGTTTTTT.

In this sample, this clonotype turned up a few times. V is TRBV27 and J is TRBJ1-6; D gene unclear. CDR1 is MNHEY and CDR2 is SMNVEV in the germline V gene (reference sequence). The CDR3 runs to 18 residues. Trimming cost V 6 bases and J 0 bases, with 18 bases left between them. CDR3 loop: CASSPLRAVSSYNSPLHF. The CDR3 DNA reads TGTGCCAGCAGCCCGCTCCGGGCGGTCAGCTCCTATAATTCACCCCTCCACTTT.

V gene TRBV4-1 combines with J gene TRBJ1-1; D perhaps matches TRBD1 (6 bases). CDR1 is MGHRA and CDR2 is YSYEKL in the germline V gene. The CDR3 has 18 residues. V lost 1 base and J 0 bases, leaving 18 bases between the germline ends. CDR3 nucleotide sequence: TGCGCCAGCAGCCAAGCCGGACTCGCGACAGGATTGAACACTGAAGCTTTCTTT. This codes for CASSQAGLATGLNTEAFF.

This clonotype was seen more than once but under ten times. J is TRBJ2-7 and V is TRBV4-1; D might be TRBD2 (6 bases). Trimming stripped 4 bases from V and 2 bases from J, with 15 bases between. Germline loops: CDR1 MGHRA, CDR2 YSYEKL. This CDR3 comprises 15 residues. CDR3 sequence reads: CASSPSEGTPYEQYF. The CDR3 DNA follows: TGCGCCAGCAGCCCCTCCGAGGGGACTCCCTACGAGCAGTACTTC.

V gene TRBV6-5 combines with J gene TRBJ2-2, with no clear D. The V gene's germline CDR1 is MNHEY and CDR2 SVGAGI. The CDR3 runs 12 residues. V lost 2 bases, J lost 7 bases, and 5 bases lay in between. DNA for the CDR3: TGTGCCAGCAGTTACGGAAGCGGGGAGCTGTTTTTT. Its translation is CASSYGSGELFF.